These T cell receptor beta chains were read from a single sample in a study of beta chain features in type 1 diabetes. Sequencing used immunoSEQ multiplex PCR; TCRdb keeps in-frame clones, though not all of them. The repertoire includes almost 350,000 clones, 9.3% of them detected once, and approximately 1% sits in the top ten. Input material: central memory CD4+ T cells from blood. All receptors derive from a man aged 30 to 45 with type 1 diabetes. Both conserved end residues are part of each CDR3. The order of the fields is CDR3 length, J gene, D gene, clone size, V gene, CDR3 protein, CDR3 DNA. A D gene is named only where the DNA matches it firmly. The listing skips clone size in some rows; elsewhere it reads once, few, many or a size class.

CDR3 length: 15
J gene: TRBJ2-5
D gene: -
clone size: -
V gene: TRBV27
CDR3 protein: CASSYRGWGGETQYF
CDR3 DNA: TGTGCCAGCAGTTATCGCGGGTGGGGAGGAGAGACCCAGTACTTC

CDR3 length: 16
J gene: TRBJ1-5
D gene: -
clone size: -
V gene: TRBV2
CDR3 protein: CASSENSGQGGQPQHF
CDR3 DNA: TGTGCCAGCAGTGAAAATTCTGGCCAGGGTGGTCAGCCCCAGCATTTT

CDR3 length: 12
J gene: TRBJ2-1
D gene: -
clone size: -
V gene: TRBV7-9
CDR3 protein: CASSLVVNEQFF
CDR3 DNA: TGTGCCAGCAGCCTGGTAGTTAATGAGCAGTTCTTC

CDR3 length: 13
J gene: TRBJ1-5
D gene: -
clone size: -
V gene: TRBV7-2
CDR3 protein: CASSPGPEQPQHF
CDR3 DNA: TGTGCCAGCAGCCCGGGGCCCGAACAGCCCCAGCATTTT

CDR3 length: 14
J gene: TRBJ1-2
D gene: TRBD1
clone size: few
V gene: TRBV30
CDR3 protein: CAWSVGTGVHGYTF
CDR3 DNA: TGTGCCTGGAGTGTAGGGACAGGGGTCCATGGCTACACCTTC

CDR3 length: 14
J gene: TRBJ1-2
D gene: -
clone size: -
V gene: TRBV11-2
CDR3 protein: CASSLEHGPIGYTF
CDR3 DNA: TGTGCCAGCAGCTTAGAGCATGGACCCATCGGCTACACCTTC

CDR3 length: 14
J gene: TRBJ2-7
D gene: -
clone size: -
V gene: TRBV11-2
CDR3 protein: CASSLAGGTYEQYF
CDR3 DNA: TGTGCCAGCAGCTTAGCAGGAGGGACCTACGAGCAGTACTTC

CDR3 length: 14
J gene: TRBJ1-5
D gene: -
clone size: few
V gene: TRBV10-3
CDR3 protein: CAISAEGVDQPQHF
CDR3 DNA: TGTGCCATCAGTGCGGAGGGTGTCGATCAGCCCCAGCATTTT

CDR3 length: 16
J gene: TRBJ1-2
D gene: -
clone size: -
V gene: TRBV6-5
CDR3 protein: CASSYSIPQGLYGYTF
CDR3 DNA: TGTGCCAGCAGTTACTCGATACCACAGGGACTCTATGGCTACACCTTC

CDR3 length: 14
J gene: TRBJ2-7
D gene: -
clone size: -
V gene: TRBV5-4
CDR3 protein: CASSRNSAAYEQYF
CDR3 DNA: TGTGCCAGCAGTCGAAACAGCGCGGCCTACGAGCAGTACTTC

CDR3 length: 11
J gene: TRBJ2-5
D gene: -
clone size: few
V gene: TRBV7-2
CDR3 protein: CASSQAETQYF
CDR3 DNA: TGTGCCAGCAGCCAGGCGGAGACCCAGTACTTC

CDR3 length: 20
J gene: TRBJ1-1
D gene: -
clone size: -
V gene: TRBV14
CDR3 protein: CASSQAAPFQGGRMNTEAFF
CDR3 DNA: TGTGCCAGCAGCCAAGCGGCACCCTTCCAAGGAGGCCGGATGAACACTGAAGCTTTCTTT

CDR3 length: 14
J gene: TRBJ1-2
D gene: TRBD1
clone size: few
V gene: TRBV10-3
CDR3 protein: CASLSGQGDYGYTF
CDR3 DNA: TGTGCCAGCCTTTCCGGACAGGGGGACTATGGCTACACCTTC

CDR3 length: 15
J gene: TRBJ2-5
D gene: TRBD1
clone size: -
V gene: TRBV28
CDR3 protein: CASSSPGQGEGTQYF
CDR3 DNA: TGTGCCAGCTCCTCCCCGGGACAGGGGGAAGGGACCCAGTACTTC

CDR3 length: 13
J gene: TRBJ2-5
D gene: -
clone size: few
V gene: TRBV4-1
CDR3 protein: CASSFQGEETQYF
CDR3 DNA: TGCGCCAGCAGCTTCCAGGGAGAAGAGACCCAGTACTTC

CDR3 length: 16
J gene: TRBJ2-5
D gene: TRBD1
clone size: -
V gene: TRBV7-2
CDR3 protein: CASRAGTGGVQETQYF
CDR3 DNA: TGTGCCAGCAGAGCCGGGACAGGGGGCGTCCAAGAGACCCAGTACTTC

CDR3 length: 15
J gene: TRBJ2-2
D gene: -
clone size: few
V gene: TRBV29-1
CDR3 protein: CSVEGFSAGSGELFF
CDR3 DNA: TGCAGCGTTGAAGGGTTTAGTGCAGGGTCCGGGGAGCTGTTTTTT

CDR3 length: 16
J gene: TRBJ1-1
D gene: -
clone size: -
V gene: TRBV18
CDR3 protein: CASSPTGRNMNTEAFF
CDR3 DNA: TGTGCCAGCTCGCCTACAGGGCGAAACATGAACACTGAAGCTTTCTTT